The 15 T cell receptor beta chains reported below all come from one sample, sequenced in a study of response to subunit inactivated influenza vaccine. TCRdb reprocessed the RT-PCR reads with MiXCR, giving one entry per CDR3 protein. The profile shows fewer than 700,000 distinct CDR3 sequences, 10% to 15% of them singletons. Sequencing was performed on PBMCs from blood, taken about 6 weeks after vaccination. The receptors derive from a man aged 50-59 years who received an inactivated influenza vaccine.

The rearrangement joins TRBV7-2 to TRBJ2-7; possibly TRBD1 for D (6 bases). V lost 5 bases and J 0 bases, leaving 17 bases between the germline ends. The CDR3 is 16 residues long. The germline CDR1 and CDR2 sequences are SGHTA and FQGNSA. CDR3 sequence (DNA): TGTGCCAGCAGCCTACAGGGTCATGGGCCCTCCTACGAGCAGTACTTC. Translated, it gives CASSLQGHGPSYEQYF.

This clonotype showed up many times. The chain combines TRBV20-1 with TRBJ2-3, with D possibly being TRBD1 (6 bases). The CDR3 extends over 14 amino acids. Trimming shortened V by 2 bases and J by 1 base, and 10 bases separated the two germline ends. Germline CDR1 DFQATT, CDR2 SNEGSKA (reference sequence). The CDR3, as DNA: TGCAGTGCTAGATGGGGGCGTCGCACAGATACGCAGTATTTT. Protein: CSARWGRRTDTQYF.

V gene TRBV3-1 combines with J gene TRBJ2-7; D gene ambiguous. With 2 bases removed from V and 6 bases from J, the gap between germline ends came to 11 bases. The germline V gene encodes CDR1 LGHDT and CDR2 YNNKEL (reference sequence). The CDR3 sequence is 13 residues long. Here the CDR3 reads CASSQFLQSEQYF. The CDR3 nucleotides read TGTGCCAGCAGCCAATTTCTACAGAGCGAGCAGTACTTC.

This clonotype was detected a few times. The genes are TRBV20-1 and TRBJ2-5; D perhaps matches TRBD1 (6 bases). Germline V CDR1 and CDR2: DFQATT, SNEGSKA (reference sequence). This CDR3 is 11 amino acids long. CDR3 region: CSTGQSETQYF. The CDR3 region has the DNA TGCAGCACCGGACAGTCAGAGACCCAGTACTTC.

The chain recombines TRBV20-1 with TRBJ1-2; D remains unclear. The ends were cut back, 0 bases at V and 8 bases at J, with 16 bases in the middle. Germline CDR1 and CDR2: DFQATT and SNEGSKA (reference sequence). This CDR3 spans 14 amino acids. The CDR3 loop is CSARDFRVRVGYTF. The CDR3 DNA sequence: TGCAGTGCTAGAGATTTCCGGGTCAGAGTCGGCTACACCTTC.

This clonotype occurred many times. The chain has TRBV19 and TRBJ1-2, with D hard to call. The CDR3 has 14 residues. V was shortened by 7 bases and J by 4 bases, with 16 bases between the two germline ends. Germline lookup yields CDR1 LNHDA and CDR2 SQIVND (reference sequence). CDR3 DNA: TGTGCCAGTAAATTATCCGGAGGGTTCTATGGCTACACCTTC. Translated, it gives CASKLSGGFYGYTF.

The genes are TRBV2 and TRBJ2-7, with 13 nucleotides matching TRBD2. Germline V gene sequence: CDR1 SNHLY, CDR2 FYNNEI. This CDR3 contains 18 residues. With V trimmed by 8 bases and J by 1 base, 14 bases remained unmatched. The CDR3 DNA reads TGTGCCAGCTGTCCCGGCCGGACTAGCGGGAGTGTGTCCTACGAGCAGTACTTC. Amino acid sequence: CASCPGRTSGSVSYEQYF.

The chain links TRBV29-1 to TRBJ2-3, with 9 bases fitting TRBD2. Trimming took 6 bases from V and 0 from J; bases not matched to a gene: 10. The CDR3 has 16 amino acids. Germline-derived CDR1 and CDR2 are SQVTM and ANQGSEA. Here the CDR3 DNA reads TGCAGCGTCAAGGAGGCTAGCGGGACTAGCACAGATACGCAGTATTTT. Residues: CSVKEASGTSTDTQYF.

The chain carries TRBV4-3 and TRBJ1-3; D not resolved. The CDR3 totals 16 residues. Trimming stripped 0 bases from V and 4 bases from J, with 13 bases between. Germline CDR1 and CDR2: LGHNA and YSLEER. The CDR3 nucleotides read TGCGCCAGCAGCCAAGACGGCTCCTCACTCGGAAACACCATATATTTT. It translates to CASSQDGSSLGNTIYF.

This chain links TRBV6-2 or TRBV6-3 with TRBJ2-7, with unresolved D. Germline CDR1 is MNHEY and CDR2 is SVGEGT. Trimming cost V 0 bases and J 5 bases, with 17 bases left between them. The CDR3 has 16 amino acids. This CDR3 reads CASSYSSKAPRHEQYF. In DNA form, the CDR3 reads TGTGCCAGCAGTTACTCGAGTAAGGCCCCGCGGCACGAGCAGTACTTC.

This clonotype was detected only a few times. The rearrangement joins TRBV20-1 to TRBJ2-7; D not resolved. V was clipped by 4 bases and J by 2 bases, with 12 bases between them. CDR3 length: 13 amino acids. Germline V gene data show CDR1 as DFQATT and CDR2 as SNEGSKA (reference sequence). The CDR3 loop reads CSATPAMTYEQYF. The CDR3 coding sequence is TGCAGTGCTACCCCTGCGATGACCTACGAGCAGTACTTC.

This clonotype was counted ten times or more. This rearrangement joins TRBV24-1 to TRBJ2-1, with D possibly TRBD1 on 5 matching bases. CDR1 is KGHDR, CDR2 SFDVKD, per germline. The CDR3 consists of 14 residues. With 7 bases removed from V and 5 bases from J, the gap between germline ends came to 14 bases. The CDR3 nucleotides are TGTGCCACCAGCGACAGCAGGTTAAACAATGAGCAGTTCTTC. Translating gives CATSDSRLNNEQFF.

This clonotype was detected ten times or more. This chain links TRBV5-5 with TRBJ2-1; D uncertain. The germline V gene has CDR1 SGHKS and CDR2 YYEKEE (reference sequence). Trimming cost V 3 bases and J 6 bases, with 16 bases left between them. The CDR3 has 15 residues. The CDR3 region is CASSSPRRVGNEQFF. CDR3 sequence (DNA): TGTGCCAGCAGCTCCCCCCGACGAGTCGGCAATGAGCAGTTCTTC.

This sequence joins TRBV12-3 or TRBV12-4 and TRBJ2-3; no reliable D call. The V end lost 3 bases, the J end lost 4 bases, and 11 bases lay between the germline ends. This CDR3 contains 14 residues. The CDR3, as DNA: TGTGCCAGCAGTTTGGTGGCTTCCGCAGATACGCAGTATTTT. Translating gives CASSLVASADTQYF.

The V call is TRBV12-3 or TRBV12-4, the J call TRBJ2-1; TRBD2 matches 7 bases. Trimming cost V 6 bases and J 4 bases; bases outside gene matches: 6. The CDR3 is 14 amino acids. This CDR3 is CASSFLAEYNEQFF. CDR3 coding DNA: TGTGCCAGCAGCTTCCTAGCGGAGTACAATGAGCAGTTCTTC.